This entry lists 4 T cell receptor beta chains sequenced from one sample in a study of immune evolution from preneoplasia to lung adenocarcinoma. Repertoires were generated with immunoSEQ multiplex PCR, while TCRdb's copy carries only in-frame clones and drops some. There are roughly 28,000 clones in the sample; about two thirds occur only once, and 5.5% to 6% lies in the top ten. Material: FFPE invasive lung adenocarcinoma tissue. All receptors derive from a person between 55 and 69 years old with invasive lung adenocarcinoma. Some clones in this sample may be carry-over from other donors' samples.

Only one count was recorded for this clone. This chain joins TRBV6-5 and TRBJ2-7, with D possibly matching TRBD2 (6 bases). Trimming pared 4 bases from V and 1 base from J, leaving 14 bases between. The CDR3 sequence is 15 residues long. CDR1 and CDR2 from the germline V gene are MNHEY and SVGAGI. This CDR3 reads CASSWAGGTSYEQYF. The CDR3 coding sequence is TGTGCCAGCAGTTGGGCCGGGGGAACTTCCTACGAGCAGTACTTC.

This chain joins TRBV7-9 and TRBJ1-1; the D is unclear. This CDR3 contains 11 residues. With 2 bases removed from V and 6 bases from J, the gap between germline ends came to 4 bases. CDR1 and CDR2 from the germline V gene are SEHNR and FQNEAQ (reference sequence). CDR3 bases: TGTGCCAGCAGCTTACGGGCTGAAGCTTTCTTT. This sequence encodes CASSLRAEAFF.

The V gene is TRBV5-5, the J gene TRBJ2-7, with TRBD1 identical over 7 bases. The ends lost 1 base at V and 1 base at J; junction bases unmatched: 8. CDR3 length: 16 residues. Germline V lookup: CDR1 SGHKS, CDR2 YYEKEE (reference sequence). The CDR3 protein is CASSLYYPGGSYEQYF. The CDR3 DNA follows: TGTGCCAGCAGCTTGTATTACCCAGGGGGTTCCTACGAGCAGTACTTC.

J is TRBJ2-2 and V is TRBV6-5; possibly TRBD2 for D (5 bases). Germline V gene lookup returns CDR1 MNHEY and CDR2 SVGAGI. The length of the CDR3 is 15 residues. Trimming took off 7 bases at V and 6 bases at J, with 18 bases between the two ends. This CDR3 is CASTPRMLRAGELFF. In DNA form, the CDR3 reads TGTGCCAGCACGCCCCGGATGCTGAGGGCCGGGGAGCTGTTTTTT.